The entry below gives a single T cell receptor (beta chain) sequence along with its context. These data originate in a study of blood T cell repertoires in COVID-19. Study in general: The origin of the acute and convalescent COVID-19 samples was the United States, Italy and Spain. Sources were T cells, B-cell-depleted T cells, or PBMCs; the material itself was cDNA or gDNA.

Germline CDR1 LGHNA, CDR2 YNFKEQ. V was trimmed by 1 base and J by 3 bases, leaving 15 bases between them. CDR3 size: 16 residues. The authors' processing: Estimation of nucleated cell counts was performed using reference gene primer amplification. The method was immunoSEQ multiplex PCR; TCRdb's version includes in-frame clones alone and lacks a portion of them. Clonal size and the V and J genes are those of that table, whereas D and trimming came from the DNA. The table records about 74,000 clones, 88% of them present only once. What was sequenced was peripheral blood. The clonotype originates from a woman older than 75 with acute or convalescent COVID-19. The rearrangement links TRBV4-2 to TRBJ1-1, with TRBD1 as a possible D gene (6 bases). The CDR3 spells CASSQGRGGMDTEAFF. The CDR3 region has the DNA TGTGCCAGCAGCCAAGGCCGGGGGGGCATGGACACTGAAGCTTTCTTT.